This TCR beta chain stems from a study of vaccination effects on CD4 cells after COVID-19. V lost 8 bases, J lost 7 bases, and 8 bases stayed unmatched. The CDR3 extends over 14 amino acids. In germline, CDR1 is MNHNY, CDR2 SVGAGI (reference sequence). On this clone: Its antigen remains unidentified.

Clones were read by immunoSEQ multiplex PCR, and TCRdb kept only the in-frame ones, dropping some. The profile shows some 69,000 clones, around 69% of them singletons. Sequencing in the ViraFEST assay came after antigen-specific CD4+ T cells had been expanded with viral peptide pools, which were used to stimulate PBMC. Cells that had been cultured for 10 days were the source of isolated CD4+ T cells. Nobody among the vaccine recipients had prior SARS-CoV-2 infection (nucleocapsid antibodies were negative). The V and J genes are TRBV6-6 and TRBJ2-2; TRBD1 aligns across 9 bases. Sequences were derived from CD4+ T cells from PBMCs cultured with HCoV-NL63 spike peptides, sampled before COVID-19 vaccination. The source is a human donor who received a COVID-19 vaccine. The chain's CDR3 is CASGDRGFIGELFF. The DNA for the CDR3 is TGTGCCAGCGGCGACAGGGGGTTTATCGGGGAGCTGTTTTTT.